What follows is one T cell receptor (beta chain) and its context. As yet, its antigen is unknown. The sample is drawn from a study of cytomegalovirus exposure and HLA in healthy donors. General study results and limits: For most TCR sequences rarity was the rule, although some public TCRs occurred in many donors. Later, an analysis showed that TCR beta chains associated with HLA were more clonally expanded than others that were equally common. For most subjects, TCR beta sequences were reported to predict HLA-A and HLA-B alleles with accuracy.

The PCR contained 60 Vbeta and 13 Jbeta primers. Here immunoSEQ multiplex PCR was the method, and the copy in TCRdb shows in-frame clones only, minus some. The table records over 85,000 clones, around 63% of them present only once. CDR1 SGDLS and CDR2 YYNGEE come from the germline V gene. Between the trimmed V and J ends, which lost 4 bases and 4 bases, there was a span of 10 bases. This CDR3 has 13 residues. The receptor was derived from a human donor in good health. This chain links TRBV9 with TRBJ2-3; possibly TRBD2 for D (5 bases). Material for sequencing was PBMCs. Here the CDR3 DNA reads TGTGCCAGCAGCCATGAGGGCGCAGATACGCAGTATTTT. It codes for CASSHEGADTQYF.